This T cell receptor (beta chain) was documented in a study of CD8+CD57+ T cells in acquired aplastic anemia. This clonotype was counted once. One end of the junction does not line up with germline, which may come from a read error. Germline V gene sequence: CDR1 SGHRS, CDR2 YFSETQ. The CDR3 is 10 amino acids. It was genomic DNA that served as the template for profiling TCR beta VDJ and CDR3. TCRdb recomputed calls from the reads with MiXCR, one row per CDR3 protein. The table shows hundreds of thousands of distinct CDR3 sequences, with 65% to 80% occurring only once. The rearrangement uses TRBV5-1 and TRBJ2-5; D is unresolved. The TCR was taken from a human donor in good health, serving as a control. The specimen was sorted CD4+, CD8+, or CD8+CD57+ T cells (not recorded which) from PBMCs. The CDR3 region has the DNA TGTGCCAGCAGCTGGCAGACCCAGTACTTC. Translating it yields CASSWQTQYF. The whole variable domain, remainder taken from reference TRBV5-1 and TRBJ2-5, is KAGVTQTPRYLIKTRGQQVTLSCSPISGHRSVSWYQQTPGQGLQFLFEYFSETQRNKGNFPGRFSGRQFSNSRSEMNVSTLELGDSALYLCASSWQTQYFGPGTRLLVL.